Each of the 27 T cell receptor beta chains below was sequenced from the same sample in a study of cytomegalovirus exposure and HLA in healthy donors. Some clones are missing from TCRdb's copy, which holds only in-frame ones; the method was immunoSEQ multiplex PCR. The data contain some 260,000 clones, over 75% of them singletons. The sequencing sample was made of PBMCs. The receptors were gathered from a man younger than 35 in good health and CMV-seropositive.

The CDR3, as DNA: TGTGCCAGCTCGCCAGGGGGCCCCTACGAGCAGTACTTC. Its protein product is CASSPGGPYEQYF. The chain employs TRBV27 and TRBJ2-7, with 8 positions matching TRBD1. Germline V gene lookup returns CDR1 MNHEY and CDR2 SMNVEV (reference sequence). CDR3 length: 13 amino acids. Unmatched junction bases numbered 5, after V lost 8 bases and J lost 2 bases.

The gene calls are TRBV7-3 and TRBJ2-7; D assignment may be TRBD1 or TRBD2 (5 bases each). Per the germline V gene, CDR1 is SGHTA and CDR2 is FQGTGA. The V end lost 5 bases, the J end lost 4 bases, and 12 bases lay between the germline ends. The CDR3 is 13 amino acids. CDR3 nucleotides: TGTGCCAGCAGCCTACTAGGGGAATACGAGCAGTACTTC. Translating it yields CASSLLGEYEQYF.

This clone was seen more than once but under ten times. The CDR3 DNA follows: TGTGCCAGCAGCTTATTCGCTGGACAAACCTACGAGCAGTACTTC. It yields the protein CASSLFAGQTYEQYF. The chain has TRBV7-8 and TRBJ2-7, with a tentative D call TRBD1 (5 bases). Germline CDR1 reads SGHVS; CDR2 reads FQNEAQ. This CDR3 has 15 residues. The V end was cut by 2 bases, the J end by 2 bases, with 13 bases between.

This clone occurred once. V gene TRBV11-3 combines with J gene TRBJ2-1; 9 bases align to TRBD2. CDR3 length: 19 amino acids. The V segment lost 1 base and the J segment 7 bases; nucleotides outside the gene matches: 17. From germline, CDR1 is SGHNT and CDR2 YENEEA. The CDR3 sequence: CASSLGGLAGPRLKNEQFF. CDR3 coding DNA: TGTGCCAGCAGCTTAGGGGGGCTAGCGGGGCCTCGGTTGAAAAATGAGCAGTTCTTC.

The chain recombines TRBV6-5 with TRBJ1-3; no clear D. The CDR3 has 16 residues. Trimming removed 0 bases at V and 4 bases at J, with 13 bases between. Germline CDR1 MNHEY, CDR2 SVGAGI. The CDR3 spells CASSYSIRTSGNTIYF. CDR3 bases: TGTGCCAGCAGTTACTCGATACGGACGTCCGGAAACACCATATATTTT.

The chain couples TRBV5-1 to TRBJ2-1; D uncertain. Trimming cost V 0 bases and J 4 bases, with 11 bases left between them. Germline loops: CDR1 SGHRS, CDR2 YFSETQ. The CDR3 extends over 15 amino acids. Written as DNA, the CDR3 is TGCGCCAGCAGCTTGGCCACGGGCCATTACAATGAGCAGTTCTTC. Its translation is CASSLATGHYNEQFF.

The rearrangement joins TRBV5-6 to TRBJ2-1; either TRBD1 or TRBD2 may fit D (5 bases each). Germline V lookup: CDR1 SGHDT, CDR2 YYEEEE. The CDR3 totals 15 residues. The V gene lost 5 bases and the J gene lost 7 bases, with 19 bases spanning the gap. The CDR3 here is CASRLGRKFENEQFF. The CDR3 DNA sequence: TGTGCCAGCAGGCTGGGACGGAAGTTTGAGAATGAGCAGTTCTTC.

The V gene is TRBV11-1, the J gene TRBJ2-7, with D tentatively TRBD1 (6 bases). Germline CDR1 and CDR2: SGHAT and FQDESV (reference sequence). V was pared by 3 bases and J by 0 bases, with 12 bases between. The CDR3 sequence is 15 residues long. The CDR3 DNA is TGTGCCAGCAGCTTGTCTACAGGGCCCTCCTACGAGCAGTACTTC. Translation gives CASSLSTGPSYEQYF.

The chain joins TRBV4-1 to TRBJ2-7; D possibly corresponds to TRBD1 (5 bases). Trimming shortened V by 2 bases and J by 4 bases, and 12 bases separated the two germline ends. CDR3 length: 14 amino acids. Per the germline V gene, CDR1 is MGHRA and CDR2 is YSYEKL. CDR3 region: CASSQRTREYEQYF. In nucleotides, the CDR3 is TGCGCCAGCAGCCAAAGGACCAGGGAATACGAGCAGTACTTC.

The chain employs TRBV6-6 and TRBJ1-5, with 7 bases fitting TRBD1. The germline V gene encodes CDR1 MNHNY and CDR2 SVGAGI (reference sequence). With V trimmed by 2 bases and J by 15 bases, 7 bases remained unmatched. The CDR3 extends over 12 amino acids. The CDR3 spells CASSYTDRARHF. The CDR3, as DNA: TGTGCCAGCAGTTACACCGACAGGGCCCGGCATTTT.

This clone was seen a few times. This chain connects TRBV11-2 to TRBJ2-7, with D perhaps TRBD1 or TRBD2 (5 bases each). Germline values: CDR1 SGHAT, CDR2 FQNNGV. V lost 5 bases, J lost 4 bases, and 15 bases lay in between. The CDR3 has 14 residues. The CDR3 reads CASSPSTGWYEQYF. The DNA of the CDR3 is TGTGCCAGCAGCCCTAGCACAGGTTGGTACGAGCAGTACTTC.

This chain connects TRBV27 to TRBJ1-4; D may be TRBD1 (5 bases). This CDR3 is built from 14 residues. Germline lookup yields CDR1 MNHEY and CDR2 SMNVEV (reference sequence). The V gene lost 2 bases and the J gene lost 7 bases, with 11 bases spanning the gap. The CDR3 reads CASSLRGSGEKLFF. The CDR3 DNA is TGTGCCAGCAGTTTAAGGGGATCGGGTGAAAAACTGTTTTTT.

J is TRBJ1-2 and V is TRBV7-2, with 8 bases identical to TRBD1. The CDR3 has 12 residues. The germline V gene encodes CDR1 SGHTA and CDR2 FQGNSA. The trim removed 6 bases at V and 7 bases at J, leaving 4 bases unmatched. The CDR3 loop is CASSRDRGGYTF. DNA of the CDR3: TGTGCCAGCAGTCGAGACAGGGGTGGCTACACCTTC.

The CDR3 DNA reads TGTGCCACCGGGGCAGGGGGGAGCACTGAAGCTTTCTTT. Its translation is CATGAGGSTEAFF. The rearrangement joins TRBV19 to TRBJ1-1, with 7 bases identical to TRBD1. Germline V lookup: CDR1 LNHDA, CDR2 SQIVND (reference sequence). CDR3 length: 13 residues. Losses at the gene ends were 10 bases for V and 4 bases for J; bases not matched to a gene: 9.

V and J are TRBV4-1 and TRBJ2-1, with TRBD2 matching over 10 bases. The V gene's germline CDR1 is MGHRA and CDR2 YSYEKL. CDR3 size: 20 residues. V shed 1 base and J 9 bases; nucleotides not matched to a gene: 21. The CDR3 DNA follows: TGCGCCAGCAGCCAAGTTGTTCGGCTAGCGGGAGACCCTCTCCGGGGTGAGCAGTTCTTC. Translated: CASSQVVRLAGDPLRGEQFF.

The chain couples TRBV19 to TRBJ1-2; D is unresolved. V shed 3 bases and J shed 4 bases, with 9 bases lying between them. There are 13 residues in the CDR3. CDR1 and CDR2 (germline): LNHDA, SQIVND (reference sequence). This CDR3 reads CASSMRISYGYTF. The CDR3 DNA reads as TGTGCCAGTAGTATGCGGATTTCCTATGGCTACACCTTC.

The rearrangement uses TRBV18 and TRBJ1-4, with D unresolved. The CDR3 consists of 14 residues. Germline V gene sequence: CDR1 KGHSH, CDR2 LQKENI. V was cut by 2 bases and J by 2 bases, with 6 bases left in between. In DNA form, the CDR3 reads TGTGCCAGCTCACCAGAGTTGACTAATGAAAAACTGTTTTTT. Translated: CASSPELTNEKLFF.

The rearrangement links TRBV5-1 to TRBJ2-1, with D unresolved. V was cut by 7 bases and J by 0 bases, with 11 bases left in between. Germline V gene data show CDR1 as SGHRS and CDR2 as YFSETQ. This CDR3 spans 14 amino acids. CDR3 protein: CASVADSSYNEQFF. The CDR3 coding sequence is TGCGCCAGCGTGGCGGATAGCTCCTACAATGAGCAGTTCTTC.

Here the CDR3 DNA reads TGCAGCGTCCGGGACAGCCCGGGAGAGACCCAGTACTTC. This sequence encodes CSVRDSPGETQYF. The chain couples TRBV29-1 to TRBJ2-5; 7 nucleotides line up with TRBD1. Germline lookup yields CDR1 SQVTM and CDR2 ANQGSEA. This CDR3 has 13 residues. V was clipped by 6 bases and J by 4 bases; unmatched bases: 8.

J is TRBJ2-7 and V is TRBV7-8; D might be TRBD2 (5 bases). This CDR3 spans 18 amino acids. V lost 5 bases to trimming and J lost 3 bases, with 26 bases between them. The germline gives CDR1 SGHVS, CDR2 FQNEAQ. The chain's CDR3 is CASSIRLRKVKEIYEQYF. The CDR3 nucleotides read TGTGCCAGCAGCATCCGACTACGGAAAGTCAAAGAAATCTACGAGCAGTACTTC.

The chain uses TRBV6-5 and TRBJ2-7; 10 bases agree with TRBD2. V lost 3 bases, J lost 5 bases, and 1 base stayed unmatched. Germline V lookup: CDR1 MNHEY, CDR2 SVGAGI. CDR3 size: 13 residues. In DNA form, the CDR3 reads TGTGCCAGCAGTTATCTAGCGGGAGACGAGCAGTACTTC. This translates into CASSYLAGDEQYF.

The chain employs TRBV27 and TRBJ2-5, with 9 bases that match TRBD2. The CDR3 is 17 residues long. CDR1 is MNHEY, CDR2 SMNVEV, per germline (reference sequence). J lost 0 bases, V lost 3 bases, and 8 bases had no gene match. CDR3 residues: CASSLTSGKEYQETQYF. CDR3 DNA sequence: TGTGCCAGCAGTTTGACTAGCGGCAAAGAGTACCAAGAGACCCAGTACTTC.

DNA for the CDR3: TGTGCCATCAGTGAGAGTAAGGGAAAGTTCTTC. This codes for CAISESKGKFF. V and J are TRBV10-3 and TRBJ2-1; no clear D. Trimming cost V 2 bases and J 14 bases, with 10 bases left between them. The CDR3 totals 11 residues. Germline CDR1 is ENHRY and CDR2 is SYGVKD.

The chain has TRBV29-1 and TRBJ1-3; D uncertain. This CDR3 region has 12 residues. The germline V gene encodes CDR1 SQVTM and CDR2 ANQGSEA. Trimming took 4 bases from V and 7 from J, leaving 11 bases between them. The CDR3 loop is CSVGESTNTIYF. Here the CDR3 DNA reads TGCAGCGTTGGAGAGAGTACCAACACCATATATTTT.

The chain links TRBV18 to TRBJ2-1; no definite D call. Germline V gives CDR1 KGHSH, CDR2 LQKENI. The CDR3 sequence is 14 residues long. Trimming removed 0 bases at V and 3 bases at J, with 6 bases between. The CDR3 spells CASSPPPFYNEQFF. CDR3 sequence (DNA): TGTGCCAGCTCACCACCTCCTTTCTACAATGAGCAGTTCTTC.

This chain joins TRBV11-2 and TRBJ2-5; D remains unclear. CDR1 is SGHAT, CDR2 FQNNGV, per germline. This CDR3 is 14 amino acids long. Deletions cut 5 bases from V and 1 base from J, with 11 bases between. CDR3 residues: CASSRTESQETQYF. The CDR3 DNA sequence: TGTGCCAGCAGCCGCACGGAATCCCAAGAGACCCAGTACTTC.

The chain has TRBV5-1 and TRBJ1-2; D not certain. V was trimmed by 4 bases and J by 4 bases, leaving 11 bases between them. Germline V gene lookup returns CDR1 SGHRS and CDR2 YFSETQ. The CDR3 is 13 amino acids. The CDR3 loop reads CASSIDISYGYTF. The CDR3 DNA reads TGCGCCAGCAGCATCGACATTAGCTATGGCTACACCTTC.